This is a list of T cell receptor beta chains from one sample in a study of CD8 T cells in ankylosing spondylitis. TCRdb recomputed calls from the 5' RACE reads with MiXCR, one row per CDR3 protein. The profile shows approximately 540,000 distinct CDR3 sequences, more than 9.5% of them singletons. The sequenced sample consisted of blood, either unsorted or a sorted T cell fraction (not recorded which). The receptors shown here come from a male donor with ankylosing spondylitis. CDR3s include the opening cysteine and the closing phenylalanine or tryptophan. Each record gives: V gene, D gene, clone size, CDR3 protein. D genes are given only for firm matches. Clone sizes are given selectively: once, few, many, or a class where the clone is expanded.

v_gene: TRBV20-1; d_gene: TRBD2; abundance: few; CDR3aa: CSARTSGKETQYF
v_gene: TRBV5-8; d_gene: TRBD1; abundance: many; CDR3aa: CASSRQGDGYGYTF
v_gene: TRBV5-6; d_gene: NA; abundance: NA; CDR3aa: CASSSVSGGETQYF
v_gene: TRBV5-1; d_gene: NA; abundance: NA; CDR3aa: CASTWGPGNTEAFF
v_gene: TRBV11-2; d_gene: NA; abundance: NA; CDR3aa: CASSLGAAGWTEAFF
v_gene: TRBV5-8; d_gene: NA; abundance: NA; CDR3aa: CAMGPGPAGDTQYF
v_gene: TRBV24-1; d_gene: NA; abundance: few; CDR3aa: CATSGDYTGELFF
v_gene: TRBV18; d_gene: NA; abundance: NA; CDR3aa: CASSPLGSGQEAFF
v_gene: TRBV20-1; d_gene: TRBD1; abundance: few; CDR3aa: CSASSPGQGDTEAFF
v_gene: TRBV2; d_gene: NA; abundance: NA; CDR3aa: CASGDTQYF
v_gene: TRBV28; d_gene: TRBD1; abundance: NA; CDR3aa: CASSLGQGRSQPQHF
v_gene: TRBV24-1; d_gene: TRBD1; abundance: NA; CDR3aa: CATSDFNRGDNEQFF
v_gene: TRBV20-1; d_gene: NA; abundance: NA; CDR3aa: CSAAGGGYGYTF
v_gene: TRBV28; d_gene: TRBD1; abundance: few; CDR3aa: CASSSVGQGGEKLFF
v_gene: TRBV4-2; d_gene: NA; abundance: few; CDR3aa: CASSQVTSEGGDTQYF
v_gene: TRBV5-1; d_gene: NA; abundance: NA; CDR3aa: CASSLVPGAGQPQHF